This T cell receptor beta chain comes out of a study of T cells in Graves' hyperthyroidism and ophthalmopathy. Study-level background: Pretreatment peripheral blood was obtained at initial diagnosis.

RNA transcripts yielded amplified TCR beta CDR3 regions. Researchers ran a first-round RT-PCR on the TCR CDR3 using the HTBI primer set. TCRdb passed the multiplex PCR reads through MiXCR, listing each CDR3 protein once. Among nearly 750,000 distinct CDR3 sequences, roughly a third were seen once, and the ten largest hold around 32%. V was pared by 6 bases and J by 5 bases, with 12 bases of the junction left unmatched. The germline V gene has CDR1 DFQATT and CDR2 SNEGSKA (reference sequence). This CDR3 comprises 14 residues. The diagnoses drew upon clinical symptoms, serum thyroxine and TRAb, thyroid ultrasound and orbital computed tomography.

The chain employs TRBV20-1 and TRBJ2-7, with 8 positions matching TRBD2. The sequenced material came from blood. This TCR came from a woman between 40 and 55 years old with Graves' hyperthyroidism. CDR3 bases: TGCAGTGCCAAAAGGGCTAGCGGGTTCCACGAGCAGTACTTC. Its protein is CSAKRASGFHEQYF.